This T cell receptor (beta chain) is drawn from a study of early stage breast cancer tumors. Study details: ER+/PR+/HER2- status applied to about 80% of the 16 invasive breast tumors. Study-level points and caveats: Unsorted bulk genomic DNA sequencing lacked pairing and functional marker data.

This CDR3 is 15 amino acids long. The germline V gene has CDR1 SGHAT and CDR2 FQNNGV. Trimming removed 8 bases from V and 6 bases from J; junction bases left unmatched: 12. Turning to this clone: Its antigen is still unknown.

The repertoire was sequenced with immunoSEQ multiplex PCR; TCRdb's copy has only in-frame clones and lacks some. The sample records tens of thousands of clones, 85% to 95% being singletons. The receptor was isolated from a person aged 70 to 79 with breast cancer. The sample was blood. The chain combines TRBV11-2 with TRBJ2-2; 7 bases align to TRBD2. CDR3 in DNA: TGTGCCAGCTCCGAGGGAGGGAGGGTCCCCGGGGAGCTGTTTTTT. Translation gives CASSEGGRVPGELFF.